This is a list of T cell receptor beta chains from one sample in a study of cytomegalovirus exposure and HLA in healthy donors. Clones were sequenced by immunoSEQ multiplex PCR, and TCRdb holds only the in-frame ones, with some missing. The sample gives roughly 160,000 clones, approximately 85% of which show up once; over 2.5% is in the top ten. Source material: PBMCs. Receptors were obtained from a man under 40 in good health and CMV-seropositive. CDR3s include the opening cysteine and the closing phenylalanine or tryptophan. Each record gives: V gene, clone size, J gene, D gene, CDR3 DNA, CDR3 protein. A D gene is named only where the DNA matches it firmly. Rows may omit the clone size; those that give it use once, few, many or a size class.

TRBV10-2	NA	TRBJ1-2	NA	TGCGCCAGCAGTGAGTCATGGAGGGATGGCTACACCTTC	CASSESWRDGYTF
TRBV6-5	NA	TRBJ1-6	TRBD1	TGTGCCAGCAGTTACGACAGGGTCAGGTCACCCCTCCACTTT	CASSYDRVRSPLHF
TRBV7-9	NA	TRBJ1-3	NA	TGTGCCAGCAGCTTAGAACTTGGGAGCCGGAATGGTGGAAACACCATATATTTT	CASSLELGSRNGGNTIYF
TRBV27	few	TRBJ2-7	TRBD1	TGTGCCAGCAGTCCGGGACAGGGGGTTATGGAGCAGTACTTC	CASSPGQGVMEQYF
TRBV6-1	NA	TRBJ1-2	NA	TGTGCCAGCACTTTCCCTGGACAGTATCATGGCTACACCTTC	CASTFPGQYHGYTF
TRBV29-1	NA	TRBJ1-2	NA	TGCAGCGTTGCAGGGGCGGACTATGGCTACACCTTC	CSVAGADYGYTF
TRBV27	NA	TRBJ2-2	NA	TGTGCCAGCAGTCTCTCGCCGGGGTACGCCGGGGAGCTGTTTTTT	CASSLSPGYAGELFF
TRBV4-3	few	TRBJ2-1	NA	TGCGCCAGCAGCCAAGAGGACTGGGCCAGCTCCTACAATGAGCAGTTCTTC	CASSQEDWASSYNEQFF
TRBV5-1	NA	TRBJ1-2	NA	TGCGCCAGCAGACAGGTTGCGTCCTATGGCTACACCTTC	CASRQVASYGYTF
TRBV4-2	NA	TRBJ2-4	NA	TGTGCCAGCAGCCAGACAGTGACGGATCAGTACTTC	CASSQTVTDQYF
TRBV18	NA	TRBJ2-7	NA	TGTGCCAGCTCACCATCGCGGGACTCCTACGAGCAGTACTTC	CASSPSRDSYEQYF
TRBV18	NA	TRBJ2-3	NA	TGTGCCAGCTCACGAGGGGGTTCCACAGATACGCAGTATTTT	CASSRGGSTDTQYF
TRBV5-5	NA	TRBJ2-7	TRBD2	TGTGCCAGCAGCTCCCGCGGGAGTTCCTACGAGCAGTACTTC	CASSSRGSSYEQYF
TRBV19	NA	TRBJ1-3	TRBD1	TGTGCCAGCAAACAGGGGTCTGGAAACACCATATATTTT	CASKQGSGNTIYF
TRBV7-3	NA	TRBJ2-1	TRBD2	TGTGCCAGCAGCCCGACTAGCGGGAGGGCCAAGGGTGAGCAGTTCTTC	CASSPTSGRAKGEQFF
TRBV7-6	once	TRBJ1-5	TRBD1	TGTGCCAGCAGCTTAGAGGGACAGGGCAATCAGCCCCAGCATTTT	CASSLEGQGNQPQHF
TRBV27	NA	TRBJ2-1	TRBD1	TGTGCCAGCGCCCGACCCGGGACAGGTAGGAATGAGCAGTTCTTC	CASARPGTGRNEQFF
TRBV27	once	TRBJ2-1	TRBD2	TGTGCCAGCAGTTTCCTCGGACTAGACGGTGAGCAGTTCTTC	CASSFLGLDGEQFF
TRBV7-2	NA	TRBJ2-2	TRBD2	TGTGCCAGCAGCTCCCGGACTAGGATGATCGCCGGGGAGCTGTTTTTT	CASSSRTRMIAGELFF
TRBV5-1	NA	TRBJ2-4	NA	TGCGCCAGCAGCGCTACGGGAGGGGGCGCAAACATTCAGTACTTC	CASSATGGGANIQYF
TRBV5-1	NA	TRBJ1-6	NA	TGCGCCAGCAGCTGGGGAAGACAGAGTAATTCACCCCTCCACTTT	CASSWGRQSNSPLHF
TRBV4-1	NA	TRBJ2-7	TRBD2	TGCGCCAGCAGCCCCGGGAGGCAGGGTGGAAACGAGCAGTACTTC	CASSPGRQGGNEQYF
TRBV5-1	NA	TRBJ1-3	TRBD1	TGCGCCAGCACCCCCGGGGGGACAGGCTCTGGAAACACCATATATTTT	CASTPGGTGSGNTIYF
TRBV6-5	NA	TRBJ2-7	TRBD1	TGTGCCAGCAGTTTGCTCCCGGGACAGGAATTGGGGGAGCAGTACTTC	CASSLLPGQELGEQYF